Detailed here is one T cell receptor beta chain. The sample holds a few counts of this clonotype. Its antigen is currently not known. There are no base qualities to consult, and no much larger clone falls within one base. In the germline V gene, CDR1 corresponds to MNHEY and CDR2 to SVGAGI. The CDR3 sequence holds 14 residues, the cysteine and phenylalanine included. The read is trimmed to its CDR3 DNA, 42 bases read in frame from base 1. V is cut by 2 bases and J by 4 bases, and the space between the germline ends is 11 bases. The library was made by PCR. Sequenced on an Illumina HiSeq 2500. To normalize quantification of the TCRbeta repertoire, the TCR libraries were built with molecular barcoding that relied on unique molecular identifiers. TCRdb passed the public sequencing reads through fastp at Q25 and MiXCR, retaining productive beta sequences. CDR3 protein duplicates are merged, each entry listing the most common genes and DNA. The sample table holds under 750,000 distinct CDR3 sequences, of which 23% were seen once. The biggest ten clones account for 12% to 15% of the sample.

This specimen comes from a study of T-cell reconstitution after alpha-beta-depleted transplantation in children (dated by TCRdb to 2016 to 2017). With regard to the full study: Using TCR repertoire profiling, the study quantitatively followed how T-cell immune reconstitution unfolded in children after TCRalphabeta/CD19-depleted allogeneic hematopoietic cell transplantation.

The treatment or condition label on this specimen signifies: allogeneic hematopoietic cell transplantation with graft depleted of TCRalphabeta T cells and CD19 B cells. The transplant recipients were children given TCRalphabeta/CD19-depleted allogeneic hematopoietic cell grafts. Points the paper makes about the study in general: In some patients, the high TCRbeta diversity seen at day 60 was put down to recipient T cells and intrathymic progenitors that had survived conditioning. Apparently early alphabetaT-cell count recovery about two months after transplant reportedly relied on only several hundred rapidly expanded clones derived from non-depleted graft cells. Over subsequent months, a decline in hyperexpanded clone frequencies was noted, and after one year, T-cell counts and TCRbeta diversity were mostly ascribed to newly produced T cells.

The sequence came from a boy younger than two who had a stem cell transplant for acute myeloid leukemia, so the T cells may come from the graft donor. Here the chain combines TRBV6-5 and TRBJ1-2; the D region possibly corresponds to TRBD1 (6 bases align). Sample: PBMCs, mostly from graft donor cells, taken 360 days after TCRalphabeta/CD19-depleted stem cell transplant. Here the CDR3 is given as CASSYQTGFYGYTF. The DNA is as follows: TGTGCCAGCAGTTACCAAACAGGGTTCTATGGCTACACCTTC.